This is a list of T cell receptor beta chains from one sample in a study of monozygotic twins with inflammatory bowel disease. TCRdb reprocessed the 5' RACE reads; each CDR3 protein has one entry and no DNA is given. The specimen's table records under 200,000 distinct CDR3 sequences. Sequenced: blood. The source of these receptors is a human donor with ulcerative colitis or Crohn's disease, or a healthy co-twin of an affected twin (not recorded which). Each CDR3 is given with its conserved first and last residue.

v_gene	j_gene	CDR3aa
TRBV5-1	TRBJ2-5	CASSLKTGEETQYF
TRBV20-1	TRBJ2-3	CSARASLLGITDTQYF
TRBV4-2	TRBJ2-5	CASSRDGTVGTQYF
TRBV4-1	TRBJ1-2	CASSQPDYGYTF
TRBV7-3	TRBJ1-6	CASSLSRAVDPPLHF
TRBV28	TRBJ2-6	CASSLFRDRGNNVLTF
TRBV20-1	TRBJ2-3	CSALYQGDTQYF
TRBV7-9	TRBJ2-4	CASGGPGQGKNIQYF
TRBV3-1	TRBJ2-3	CASSQDFGGGPFGTQYF
TRBV5-1	TRBJ2-1	CASSKYNEQFF
TRBV19	TRBJ1-5	CASSLRSPSLAQHF
TRBV7-9	TRBJ2-5	CASSLPPETRRQETQYF
TRBV25-1	TRBJ2-7	CASTRTGVYEQYF
TRBV6-5	TRBJ2-5	CASRRTGQETQYF
TRBV20-1	TRBJ1-1	CSARGGEPTEAFF
TRBV9	TRBJ2-1	CASSWEGGMVDEQFF
TRBV7-3	TRBJ2-2	CASSLTENGELFF
TRBV20-1	TRBJ2-3	CSARAGTSASKRDTQYF
TRBV12-3/TRBV12-4	TRBJ2-7	CASSPKTGGEAYEQYF
TRBV9	TRBJ1-1	CASSVDSNTEAFF
TRBV20-1	TRBJ2-1	CSASGDSYFNEQFF
TRBV12-5	TRBJ1-5	CASGLDQPQHF
TRBV12-3/TRBV12-4	TRBJ1-6	CASSFTGGRNSPLHF
TRBV19	TRBJ2-1	CASSLSTGDNEQFF
TRBV12-3/TRBV12-4	TRBJ1-2	CASTRSREYGYTF
TRBV7-3	TRBJ2-3	CASSLLAGDMDTQYF
TRBV20-1	TRBJ1-4	CSAPLQGREKLFF
TRBV19	TRBJ2-2	CASTGLAGVFGELFF
TRBV6-1	TRBJ2-5	CASHPLLAAPETQYF
TRBV19	TRBJ2-7	CASSRAGTNEQYF
TRBV3-1	TRBJ1-4	CASSQDQSDEKLFF
TRBV28	TRBJ2-5	CASSIKQGSREETQYF
TRBV20-1	TRBJ2-7	CSARKLAGYSYEQYF
TRBV20-1	TRBJ1-1	CSASARQGNTEAFF
TRBV15	TRBJ1-1	CATSRGQVRNTEAFF
TRBV28	TRBJ2-7	CASSRQSAHYEQYF
TRBV11-2	TRBJ2-1	CASSSKLVSFNEQFF
TRBV7-9	TRBJ1-2	CASSLGPQSDYGYTF
TRBV12-3/TRBV12-4	TRBJ2-3	CASSLGVQDTQYF
TRBV5-1	TRBJ2-1	CASSQSGAYNEQFF
TRBV7-2	TRBJ1-5	CASSGHGTAKYQPQHF
TRBV10-3	TRBJ2-5	CAISESPIGQQQETQYF
TRBV19	TRBJ1-2	CASSMRDGDISRYGYTF
TRBV19	TRBJ2-1	CASTFSGQGYNEQFF
TRBV7-2	TRBJ1-4	CASSLPGQPHEKLFF
TRBV9	TRBJ2-5	CASSIGPSAQETQYF
TRBV10-3	TRBJ2-5	CAISDPGTFQETQYF
TRBV7-6	TRBJ2-1	CASSLRLADYNEQFF
TRBV10-3	TRBJ1-3	CAIRPFSGNTIYF